This T cell receptor beta chain comes out of a study of blood T cell repertoires in COVID-19. As for the study in general: From the United States, Italy and Spain came samples of acute and convalescent COVID-19. The analysed material was cDNA or gDNA that came from T cells, B-cell-depleted T cells, or PBMCs.

V gave up 4 bases and J gave up 1 base; unmatched junction bases: 11. The germline gives CDR1 SGHRS, CDR2 YFSETQ. The CDR3 sequence is 18 residues long. How the authors handled the data: Scientists estimated how many nucleated cells there were by amplifying reference gene primers. Clones were read by immunoSEQ multiplex PCR, and TCRdb kept only the in-frame ones, dropping some. From that table come the V and J calls and clone size; the DNA was used to work out D and trimming. The table lists about 70,000 clones, 70% to 85% of them singletons. The receptor was isolated from a woman in her sixties or seventies with acute or convalescent COVID-19. This chain links TRBV5-1 with TRBJ1-3; 10 nucleotides line up with TRBD1. The specimen was peripheral blood. CDR3: CASSPLPPGQGSGNTIYF. The CDR3 DNA follows: TGCGCCAGCAGCCCCCTCCCCCCGGGACAGGGGTCTGGAAACACCATATATTTT. The complete variable domain, with remaining parts taken from reference TRBV5-1 and TRBJ1-3, reads KAGVTQTPRYLIKTRGQQVTLSCSPISGHRSVSWYQQTPGQGLQFLFEYFSETQRNKGNFPGRFSGRQFSNSRSEMNVSTLELGDSALYLCASSPLPPGQGSGNTIYFGEGSWLTVV.